This entry concerns a single T cell receptor (beta chain). The antigen remains undetermined. The PCR employed 60 Vbeta primers together with 13 Jbeta primers. Clones were sequenced by immunoSEQ multiplex PCR, and TCRdb holds only the in-frame ones, with some missing. This sample carries 190,000 or so clones, less than 90% of them seen once, and the ten largest clones take more than 1.5%. The data were obtained in a study of cytomegalovirus exposure and HLA in healthy donors. General study points: Sequencing depth across donors, presence/absence analyses assumed, was roughly uniform. The authors listed 150 or so TCR beta chains as cytomegalovirus-associated. In vitro data verified a few CMV-associated chains as specific for CMV antigens.

The sequenced material came from PBMCs. This clonotype was obtained from a man between 50 and 59 years old in good health and CMV-seronegative.

CDR3 nucleotides: TGCGCCAGCAGCAGGACAGGGGGCGAGCCAGATACGCAGTATTTT. Its protein is CASSRTGGEPDTQYF. V gene TRBV5-1 combines with J gene TRBJ2-3; TRBD1 matches at 11 bases. V shed 4 bases, J shed 4 bases, and the junction held 5 bases outside the gene matches. The CDR3 runs to 15 residues. Germline loops: CDR1 SGHRS, CDR2 YFSETQ.